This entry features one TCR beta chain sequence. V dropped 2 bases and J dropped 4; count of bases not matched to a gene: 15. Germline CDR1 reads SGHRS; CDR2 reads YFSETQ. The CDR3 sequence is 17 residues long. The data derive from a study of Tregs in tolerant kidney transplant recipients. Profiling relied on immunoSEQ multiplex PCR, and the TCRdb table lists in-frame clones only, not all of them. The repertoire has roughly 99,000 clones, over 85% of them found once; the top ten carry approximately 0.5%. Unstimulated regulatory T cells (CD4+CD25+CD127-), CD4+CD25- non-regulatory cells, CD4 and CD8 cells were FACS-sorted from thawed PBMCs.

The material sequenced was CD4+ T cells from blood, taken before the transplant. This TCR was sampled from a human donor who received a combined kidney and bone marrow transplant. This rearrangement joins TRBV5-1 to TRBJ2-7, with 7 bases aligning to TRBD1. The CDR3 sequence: CASSLGVFTGASYEQYF. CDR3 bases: TGCGCCAGCAGCTTAGGTGTGTTTACAGGGGCGAGTTACGAGCAGTACTTC.